The rows below give T cell receptor beta chains drawn from one sample of a study of blood T cell repertoires in COVID-19. Assay used: immunoSEQ multiplex PCR; TCRdb lists only in-frame clones, some missing. The repertoire consists of approximately 250,000 clones, with approximately 91% occurring once and the leading ten covering about 0.8%. The material sequenced was peripheral blood. All receptors come from a man aged 25-45 years with COVID-19, enrolled during active disease. Both conserved end residues are trimmed from each CDR3.

TRBV15	TRBJ1-5	ATSRGTGTGQPQH
TRBV11-3	TRBJ1-1	ASPRPGVGAF
TRBV6-2/TRBV6-3	TRBJ2-2	ASSYSTPKVTGELF
TRBV5-5	TRBJ1-4	ASSRPGSTNEKLF
TRBV24-1	TRBJ1-4	ATTDRGGDEKLF
TRBV5-4	TRBJ1-6	ASSSRQEVDSPLH
TRBV2	TRBJ2-5	ASNSEYQETQY
TRBV30	TRBJ1-4	AWSFKEANEKLF
TRBV10-1	TRBJ1-1	ASSAHREWNTEAF
TRBV20-1	TRBJ2-7	SARNGYEQY
TRBV9	TRBJ1-4	ASSVAATNEKLF
TRBV7-2	TRBJ2-4	ASSLVHGAQNIQY
TRBV12-3/TRBV12-4	TRBJ1-1	ASRGLGKAF
TRBV9	TRBJ2-3	ASSVWTGGTDTQY
TRBV9	TRBJ1-3	ASSVAGGGSGNTIY
TRBV28	TRBJ2-7	ASSPATTSFHEQY
TRBV6-5	TRBJ1-2	ASSYSQDRANYGYT
TRBV4-2	TRBJ1-2	ASSQDTSTGGKGPYGYT
TRBV2	TRBJ1-1	ASSEVIGANTEAF
TRBV14	TRBJ1-2	ASSLAVTYGYT
TRBV20-1	TRBJ2-7	SAPQGYEQY
TRBV6-5	TRBJ2-7	ASSSPDRGGYEQY
TRBV27	TRBJ2-7	ASSLTTGAYEQY
TRBV29-1	TRBJ2-4	SVERLAGNSLAKNIQY
TRBV19	TRBJ2-5	ASSPGQVQETQY
TRBV13	TRBJ1-1	ASSGQKQGWGFEAF
TRBV5-1	TRBJ1-3	ASSSLTSEGNTIY
TRBV5-5	TRBJ1-5	ASSAGGTQPQH
TRBV24-1	TRBJ2-3	ATGLGGATDTQY
TRBV6-5	TRBJ1-2	ASSYSVRGDYGYT
TRBV5-1	TRBJ1-6	ASRLVQGDSPLH
TRBV3-1/TRBV3-2	TRBJ2-2	ASSHDTGELF
TRBV11-2	TRBJ2-2	ASSWGLDTGELF
TRBV7-9	TRBJ2-3	ASRTSGGSTDTQY
TRBV18	TRBJ1-5	ASSPQGSNQPQH